This TCR beta chain was identified in a study of blood T cell repertoires in COVID-19 (dated by TCRdb to the early 2020s). Context from the whole study: Samples from collaborators originated in the United States, Italy and Spain and spanned both the acute and convalescent phases of COVID-19. The material from the prospective study consisted of cDNA or gDNA derived from T cells, B-cell-depleted T cells, or PBMCs. The dataset comprised deeply sampled blood TCRbeta repertoires from subjects exposed to, actively infected with, or recovered from COVID-19. A freely available public database, intended as a resource for researchers studying the immune response to SARS-CoV-2, is where the repertoires were released. Samples were obtained from the ongoing ImmuneRACE study (first 160 participants) and from about 1,300 subjects provided by 6 global collaborators. A de-identified subject ID, COVID-19 status, age in years and sex were almost always included in the sample metadata. Where HLA class I and class II types were available, the types were taken from metadata supplied by the sample provider, not from assay-based typing. On the study overall, not on this receptor specifically: How much clinical and demographic metadata was included differed by source and by participant, and the metadata was provided uncurated.

To note about this clone: Its antigen is unknown. No per-base quality is available; no much larger clone lies one base away.

TCRbeta CDR3 regions were amplified from genomic DNA by means of the immunoSEQ Assay, a bias-controlled multiplex PCR. On the authors' methods: Within the assay, amplification of reference gene primers was used to estimate how many nucleated cells each sample contained. To quantify the absolute abundance of each unique TCRbeta CDR3 rearrangement, sequence reads were collapsed and filtered. For each sample, productive Simpson clonality was calculated as the square root of Simpson's diversity index across productive rearrangements. Drawn from immuneACCESS, this table holds only the in-frame rearrangements with V and J called that TCRdb kept. Clones are partly lost; checked studies trace under half to an unresolved V gene and leave the rest unexplained. V, J and clone size are those of that table, while D and trimming were read from the DNA. The sample includes about 260,000 clones, with around 90% observed a single time. Of the sample, around 0.85% falls within the top ten clones.

Trimming leaves V shorter by 5 bases and J shorter by 0 bases, with the junction holding 10 bases beyond the gene matches. From its cysteine to its phenylalanine, the CDR3 spans 17 amino acids. CDR3 DNA is the only sequence kept; it has 51 bases, read in frame from the first base. Sequences SGHTA (CDR1) and FQGTGA (CDR2) are obtained from the germline V gene. Participants in the prospective study were aged 18 to 89 years, lived in 20 to 30 United States geographic areas, and enrolled through a virtual design. Cohort assignment in the prospective study relied on participant-reported clinical history from a screening survey and a study questionnaire. Exposed participants were defined as having been in contact with someone with a PCR-confirmed or clinician-diagnosed COVID-19 case within 2 weeks of study entry. In the prospective study, whole blood, serum and a nasopharyngeal or oropharyngeal swab were collected from each participant by mobile phlebotomists. Prospective study participants could optionally give additional blood draws and questionnaires over a roughly two-month period. Prospective study blood samples were shipped either frozen or at room temperature before DNA extraction.

The material sequenced was PBMCs or T cells enriched from blood (not recorded which). The sequence links TRBV7-3 to TRBJ1-2, and TRBD1 matches 9 of the central bases. The sequence was collected from a man in his fifties or sixties who had been exposed to COVID-19. The DNA is as follows: TGTGCCAGCAGCCTACAGGGGGCAGGTGAAGCTAACTATGGCTACACCTTC. Its amino acids are CASSLQGAGEANYGYTF.